This T cell receptor (beta chain) was captured by sequencing in a study of T cell clonotyping in hematopoietic cell transplantation (dated by TCRdb to the early 2020s). With respect to the entire study: A total of more than 110 blood samples were gathered in the study from roughly 40 consecutive transplant recipients along with their related donors. Recruitment of patients ran from late 2015 to early 2017, and follow-up continued until late 2020 or until death. General conclusions and limits of the study: Broader posttransplant TCR repertoire diversity was predicted by donor and pretransplant recipient Inverse Simpson Index values. Sample size was limited, and cells were not sorted, so CD4 and CD8 repertoire contributions could not be separated. Only a small fraction of recipient repertoires overlapped donor repertoires, with over 95% appearing de novo at the given depth. A decrease in recipient TCR diversity was observed after transplant, and a progressive increase in pathologically expanded clonotypes was seen from day 30 to day 180.

Comment on this clone: Its antigen is still unknown. No much larger clone is present one base from it, and per-base qualities are unavailable.

Interpreted using the paper, the time point label stands for: 30 days after allo-HCT. Blood from recipients was drawn about 28 days before transplant and again at days 30, 100 and 180 after transplant. Nuclei Lysis Solution was used to extract genomic DNA from fresh or cryopreserved unfractionated peripheral blood mononuclear cells. The immunoSEQ assay, a bias-controlled multiplex PCR using V- and J-specific primers, was used to amplify TCR beta CDR3 regions from genomic DNA. In a second PCR step, a proprietary barcode and Illumina adapter sequences were attached to the CDR3 amplicons. CDR3 libraries were sequenced on an Illumina MiSeq instrument. Processing in the source paper ran as follows. Export and quality control were done with immunoSEQ Analyzer 3.0, while downstream analyses used R Bioconductor and Immunarch. Only productive rearrangements within the normalized downsampled data set were used in the calculation of repertoire metrics. In the normalized cohort, clonotypes with more than 5 templates were defined as pathologically expanded. Repertoire diversity was measured with the Inverse Simpson Index. CMV-specificity analyses were carried out on the non-normalized data set to capture all clonotypes. Here the immuneACCESS table is served through TCRdb, limited to in-frame sequences with V and J called. Missing clones are a known gap in these copies; in checked studies unresolved V genes cover under half, and the rest lacks a known reason. The V and J calls and clone size were taken over from that table, and D and trimming were inferred from the DNA. This sample comprises approximately 2,000 clones, 92% of them detected only once. Around 12% of the sample comes from the top ten.

This clonotype originated in a female patient aged 50-60 years who had an allogeneic stem cell transplant from a related donor, so the T cells may come from the graft donor. Some clones in this sample may be carry-over from other donors' samples. The sample here was peripheral blood mononuclear cells, taken 30 days after allogeneic stem cell transplant.

The sequenced DNA is TGCAGCGTTGGGGCCGACGGGACATTGAGCTCCTACGAGCAGTACTTC. It is translated as CSVGADGTLSSYEQYF. The chain is assembled from TRBV29-1 and TRBJ2-7; perhaps TRBD1 is the D gene, with 6 bases matching. The CDR3 runs 16 residues from the cysteine to the phenylalanine. This entry keeps only the CDR3 DNA: 48 bases, framed from base 1. CDR1 and CDR2 are drawn from the germline V gene: SQVTM, ANQGSEA. Trimming costs V 4 bases and J 0 bases, and their ends lie 19 bases apart.